One and the same sample provided the 13 T cell receptor beta chains below, sequenced in a study of T cells after yellow fever vaccination. TCRdb reprocessed the 5' RACE reads with MiXCR, giving one entry per CDR3 protein. This sample has more than 350,000 distinct CDR3 sequences, with around a tenth found just once. The sequencing here drew on PBMCs, taken on the day of the first yellow fever vaccination. These receptors came from a man younger than 35 who received the YFV17D yellow fever vaccine.

This clonotype turned up a few times. The chain uses TRBV7-2 and TRBJ2-2; TRBD2 matches at 8 bases. This CDR3 is built from 14 residues. Germline CDR1 is SGHTA and CDR2 is FQGNSA. V shed 2 bases and J 4 bases; nucleotides not matched to a gene: 0. In DNA form, the CDR3 reads TGTGCCAGCAGCTTACTAGCGGGCACCGGGGAGCTGTTTTTT. Its protein is CASSLLAGTGELFF.

The rearrangement uses TRBV20-1 and TRBJ2-2, with 8 bases lining up with TRBD2. The CDR3 contains 14 residues. Germline V gives CDR1 DFQATT, CDR2 SNEGSKA (reference sequence). Germline trimming cut 1 base from V and 5 bases from J; bases unmatched to any gene: 3. The CDR3 spells CSARAGGLTGELFF. The DNA of the CDR3 is TGCAGTGCTAGAGCGGGGGGGCTGACCGGGGAGCTGTTTTTT.

J is TRBJ2-1 and V is TRBV7-2, with 10 bases identical to TRBD2. The CDR3 has 15 residues. Germline trimming cut 5 bases from V and 9 bases from J; bases unmatched to any gene: 10. Germline assignment: CDR1 SGHTA and CDR2 FQGNSA. This CDR3 is CASSQLAGGRSEQFF. In nucleotides, the CDR3 is TGTGCCAGCAGCCAATTAGCGGGGGGCCGGAGTGAGCAGTTCTTC.

This clonotype was recorded at least ten times. J is TRBJ2-3 and V is TRBV20-1; 8 bases are shared with TRBD2. V lost 6 bases and J lost 2; bases outside the gene matches: 10. The CDR3 is 15 residues long. From germline, CDR1 is DFQATT and CDR2 SNEGSKA (reference sequence). The CDR3 DNA reads TGCAGTGCAAGAACCGGGCGGGGGGACACAGATACGCAGTATTTT. It specifies CSARTGRGDTDTQYF.

This clonotype was counted a few times. The chain joins TRBV12-3 or TRBV12-4 to TRBJ1-2; 8 nucleotides match TRBD1. This CDR3 spans 15 amino acids. Unmatched junction bases numbered 11, after V lost 3 bases and J lost 8 bases. The CDR3 protein is CASSLPARQGRGYTF. The CDR3 coding sequence is TGTGCCAGCAGTTTGCCCGCTCGACAGGGGCGCGGCTACACCTTC.

Only a few counts were recorded for this clonotype. The chain combines TRBV28 with TRBJ1-1; D perhaps matches TRBD1 (6 bases). Looked up from germline, CDR1 is MDHEN and CDR2 is SYDVKM. V shed 2 bases and J shed 7 bases, with 14 bases lying between them. CDR3 size: 14 residues. The chain's CDR3 is CASSLPGGGGEAFF. The CDR3 bases are TGTGCCAGCAGTTTACCGGGGGGCGGCGGTGAAGCTTTCTTT.

Ten or more counts support this clonotype. This chain uses TRBV4-1 with TRBJ1-5, with 8 positions matching TRBD1. The CDR3 has 14 amino acids. Germline CDR1 and CDR2: MGHRA and YSYEKL. The V gene end was trimmed by 1 base and the J gene end by 5 bases; junction bases not matched to a gene: 1. The CDR3 protein is CASSQVTGDQPQHF. CDR3 DNA sequence: TGCGCCAGCAGCCAAGTGACAGGGGATCAGCCCCAGCATTTT.

In this sample, this clonotype turned up a few times. The chain has TRBV11-2 and TRBJ2-5; D is ambiguous. The V gene's germline CDR1 is SGHAT and CDR2 FQNNGV. CDR3 length: 14 amino acids. With 7 bases removed from V and 5 bases from J, the gap between germline ends came to 17 bases. The CDR3 DNA reads TGTGCCAGCACCCCCGTAAGGCACAGTGAGACCCAGTACTTC. Translation gives CASTPVRHSETQYF.

This clonotype was counted a few times. The chain combines TRBV11-1 with TRBJ2-3, with TRBD2 matching over 14 bases. Germline CDR1 is SGHAT and CDR2 is FQDESV (reference sequence). The CDR3 sequence is 18 residues long. The V segment lost 1 base and the J segment 1 base; nucleotides outside the gene matches: 4. The CDR3 DNA follows: TGTGCCAGCAGCTTAGGGGGGACTAGCGGGGGAGGCACAGATACGCAGTATTTT. Translating it yields CASSLGGTSGGGTDTQYF.

The rearrangement links TRBV10-2 to TRBJ2-5; the match to TRBD2 covers 13 bases. The CDR3 extends over 18 amino acids. CDR1 WSHSY and CDR2 SAAADI come from the germline V gene. V lost 0 bases to trimming and J lost 0 bases; unmatched junction nucleotides: 4. The DNA of the CDR3 is TGCGCCAGCAGTGAGTCACGGACTAGCGGGGGCTACCAAGAGACCCAGTACTTC. This encodes CASSESRTSGGYQETQYF.

This clonotype has just a few counts. The chain uses TRBV7-3 and TRBJ2-3, with D possibly matching TRBD2 (6 bases). The CDR3 length is 15 residues. Between the trimmed V and J ends, which lost 0 bases and 5 bases, there was a span of 12 bases. Germline V gene sequence: CDR1 SGHTA, CDR2 FQGTGA. The CDR3 region has the DNA TGTGCCAGCAGCTTAACGAGCGGGTCGCTAGATACGCAGTATTTT. It encodes CASSLTSGSLDTQYF.

This clonotype was detected a few times. The chain carries TRBV9 and TRBJ2-3; 11 positions agree with TRBD2. The V gene end was trimmed by 7 bases and the J gene end by 0 bases; junction bases not matched to a gene: 7. The CDR3 totals 16 residues. Germline-derived CDR1 and CDR2 are SGDLS and YYNGEE. The CDR3 DNA follows: TGTGCCAGCGGGACTAGCGGATTGCCTAGCACAGATACGCAGTATTTT. Protein sequence: CASGTSGLPSTDTQYF. Based on the CDR3 plus reference TRBV9 and TRBJ2-3, the full variable domain is DSGVTQTPKHLITATGQRVTLRCSPRSGDLSVYWYQQSLDQGLQFLIQYYNGEERAKGNILERFSAQQFPDLHSELNLSSLELGDSALYFCASGTSGLPSTDTQYFGPGTRLTVL.

This clonotype showed up many times. The chain carries TRBV5-1 and TRBJ1-1; D remains ambiguous. From germline, CDR1 is SGHRS and CDR2 YFSETQ. The CDR3 covers 14 residues. V dropped 0 bases and J dropped 1 base, with 7 bases sitting between them. CDR3 bases: TGCGCCAGCAGCTTGGCCGTGGGGAACACTGAAGCTTTCTTT. Encoded protein: CASSLAVGNTEAFF. The full variable domain, its missing parts supplied by reference TRBV5-1 and TRBJ1-1, is KAGVTQTPRYLIKTRGQQVTLSCSPISGHRSVSWYQQTPGQGLQFLFEYFSETQRNKGNFPGRFSGRQFSNSRSEMNVSTLELGDSALYLCASSLAVGNTEAFFGQGTRLTVV.